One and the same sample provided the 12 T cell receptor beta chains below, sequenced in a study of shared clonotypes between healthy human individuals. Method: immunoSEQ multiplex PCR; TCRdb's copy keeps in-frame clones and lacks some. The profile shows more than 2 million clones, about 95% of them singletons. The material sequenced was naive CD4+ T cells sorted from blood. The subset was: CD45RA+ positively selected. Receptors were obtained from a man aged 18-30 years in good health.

The CDR3 is CASSMGTSGRNEQFF. CDR3 sequence (DNA): TGTGCCAGCAGCATGGGGACTAGCGGGAGGAATGAGCAGTTCTTC. This chain uses TRBV5-4 with TRBJ2-1; 15 nucleotides align to TRBD2. The CDR3 contains 15 residues. The V gene's germline CDR1 is SGHNT and CDR2 YYREEE (reference sequence). Trimming took 4 bases from V and 7 from J; bases not matched to a gene: 3.

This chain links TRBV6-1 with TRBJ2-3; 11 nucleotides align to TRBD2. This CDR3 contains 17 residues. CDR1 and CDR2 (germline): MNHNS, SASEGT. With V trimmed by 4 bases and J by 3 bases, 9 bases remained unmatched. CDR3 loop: CASSVIAGGPWTDTQYF. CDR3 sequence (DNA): TGTGCCAGCAGTGTTATAGCGGGGGGGCCGTGGACAGATACGCAGTATTTT.

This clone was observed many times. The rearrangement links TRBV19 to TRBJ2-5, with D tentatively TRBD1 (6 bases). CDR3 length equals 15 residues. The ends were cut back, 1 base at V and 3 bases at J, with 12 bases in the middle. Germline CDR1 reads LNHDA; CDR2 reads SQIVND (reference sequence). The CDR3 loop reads CASSIVRQGKETQYF. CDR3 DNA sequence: TGTGCCAGTAGTATAGTCAGGCAGGGGAAAGAGACCCAGTACTTC.

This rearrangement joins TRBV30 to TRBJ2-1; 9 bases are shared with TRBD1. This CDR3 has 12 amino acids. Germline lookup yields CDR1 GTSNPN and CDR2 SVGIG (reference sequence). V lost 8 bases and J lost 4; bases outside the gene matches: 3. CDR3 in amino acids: CAQTGGYNEQFF. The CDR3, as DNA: TGTGCCCAGACAGGGGGTTACAATGAGCAGTTCTTC.

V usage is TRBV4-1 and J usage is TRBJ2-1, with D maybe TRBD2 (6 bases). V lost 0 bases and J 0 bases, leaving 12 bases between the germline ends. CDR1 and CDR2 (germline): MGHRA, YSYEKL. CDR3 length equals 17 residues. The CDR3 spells CASSQDPGLSSYNEQFF. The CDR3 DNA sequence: TGCGCCAGCAGCCAAGATCCGGGACTCAGCTCCTACAATGAGCAGTTCTTC.

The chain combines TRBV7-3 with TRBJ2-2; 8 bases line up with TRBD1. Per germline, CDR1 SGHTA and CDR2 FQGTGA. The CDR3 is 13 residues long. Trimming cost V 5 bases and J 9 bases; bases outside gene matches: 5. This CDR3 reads CASSDRQGRELFF. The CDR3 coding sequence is TGTGCCAGCAGCGACCGACAGGGGAGGGAGCTGTTTTTT.

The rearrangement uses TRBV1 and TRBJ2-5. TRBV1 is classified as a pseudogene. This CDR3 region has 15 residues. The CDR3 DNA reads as TGCACCAGCAGCCAAGATCCGAGGAATCGGACGACTCAGTACTTC. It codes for CTSSQDPRNRTTQYF.

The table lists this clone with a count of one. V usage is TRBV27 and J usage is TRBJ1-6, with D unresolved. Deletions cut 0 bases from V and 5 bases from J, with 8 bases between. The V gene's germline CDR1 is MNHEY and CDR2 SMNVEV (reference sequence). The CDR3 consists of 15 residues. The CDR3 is CASSLSKGNNSPLHF. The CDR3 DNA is TGTGCCAGCAGTTTATCGAAAGGGAATAATTCACCCCTCCACTTT.

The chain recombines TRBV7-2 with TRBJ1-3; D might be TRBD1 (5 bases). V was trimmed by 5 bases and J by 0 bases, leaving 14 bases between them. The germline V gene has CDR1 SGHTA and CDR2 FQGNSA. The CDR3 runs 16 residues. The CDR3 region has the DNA TGTGCCAGCAGCCCCGGCGGGGCGAACTCTGGAAACACCATATATTTT. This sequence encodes CASSPGGANSGNTIYF.

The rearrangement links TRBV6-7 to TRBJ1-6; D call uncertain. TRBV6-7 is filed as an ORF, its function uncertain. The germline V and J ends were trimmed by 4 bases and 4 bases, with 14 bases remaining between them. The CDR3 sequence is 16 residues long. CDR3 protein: CASSLSWGFYNSPLHF. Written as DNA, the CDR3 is TGTGCCAGCAGTTTAAGTTGGGGATTTTATAATTCACCCCTCCACTTT.

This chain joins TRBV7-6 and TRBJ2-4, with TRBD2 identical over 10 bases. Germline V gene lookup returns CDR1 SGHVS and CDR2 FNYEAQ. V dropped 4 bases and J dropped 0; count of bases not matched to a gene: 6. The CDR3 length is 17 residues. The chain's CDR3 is CASSSNSGGQAKNIQYF. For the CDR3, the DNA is TGTGCCAGCAGCTCTAATAGCGGGGGGCAAGCCAAAAACATTCAGTACTTC.

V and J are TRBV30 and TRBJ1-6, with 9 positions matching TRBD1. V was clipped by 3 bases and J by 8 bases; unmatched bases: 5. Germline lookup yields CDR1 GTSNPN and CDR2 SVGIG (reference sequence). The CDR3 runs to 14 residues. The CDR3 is CAWRTDRGYSPLHF. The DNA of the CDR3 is TGTGCCTGGAGGACTGACAGGGGGTATTCACCCCTCCACTTT.